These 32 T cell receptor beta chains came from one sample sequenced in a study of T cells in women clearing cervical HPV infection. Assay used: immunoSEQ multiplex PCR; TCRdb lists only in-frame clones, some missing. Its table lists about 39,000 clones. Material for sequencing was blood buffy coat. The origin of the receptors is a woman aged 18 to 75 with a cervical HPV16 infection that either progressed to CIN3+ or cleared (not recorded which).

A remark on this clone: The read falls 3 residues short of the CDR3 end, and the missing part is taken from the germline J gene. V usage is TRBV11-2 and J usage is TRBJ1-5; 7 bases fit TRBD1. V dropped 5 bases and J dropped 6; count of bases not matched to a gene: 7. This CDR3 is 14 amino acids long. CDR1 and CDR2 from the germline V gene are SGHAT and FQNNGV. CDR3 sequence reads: CASSPNRGGQPQHF. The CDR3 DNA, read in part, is TGTGCCAGCAGCCCTAACAGGGGTGGTCAGCCC.

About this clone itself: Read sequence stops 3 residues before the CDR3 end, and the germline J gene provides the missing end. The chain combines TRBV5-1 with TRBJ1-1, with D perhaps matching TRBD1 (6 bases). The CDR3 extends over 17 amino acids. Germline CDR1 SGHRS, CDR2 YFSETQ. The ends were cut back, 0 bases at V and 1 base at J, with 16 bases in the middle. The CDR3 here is CASSLDGAGTKNTEAFF. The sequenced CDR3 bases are TGCGCCAGCAGCTTGGATGGGGCCGGGACAAAGAACACTGAA.

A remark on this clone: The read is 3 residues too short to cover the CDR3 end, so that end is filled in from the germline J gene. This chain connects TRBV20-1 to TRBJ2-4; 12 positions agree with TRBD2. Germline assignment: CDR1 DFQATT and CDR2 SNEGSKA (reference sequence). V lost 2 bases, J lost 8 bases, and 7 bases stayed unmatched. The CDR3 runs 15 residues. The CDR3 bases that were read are TGCAGTGCTAGAAGGCTAGCGGGGGGGAAGGACATT. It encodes CSARRLAGGKDI. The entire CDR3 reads CSARRLAGGKDIQYF.

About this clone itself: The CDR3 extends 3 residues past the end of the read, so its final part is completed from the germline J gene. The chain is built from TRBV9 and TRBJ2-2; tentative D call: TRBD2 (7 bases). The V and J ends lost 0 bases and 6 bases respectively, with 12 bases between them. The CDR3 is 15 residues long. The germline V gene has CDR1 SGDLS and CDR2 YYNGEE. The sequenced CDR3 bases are TGTGCCAGCAGCGTAGTGGGGGGGGGCCCCGGGGAG. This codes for CASSVVGGGPGE. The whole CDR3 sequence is CASSVVGGGPGELFF. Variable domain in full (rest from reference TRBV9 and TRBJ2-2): DSGVTQTPKHLITATGQRVTLRCSPRSGDLSVYWYQQSLDQGLQFLIQYYNGEERAKGNILERFSAQQFPDLHSELNLSSLELGDSALYFCASSVVGGGPGELFFGEGSRLTVL.

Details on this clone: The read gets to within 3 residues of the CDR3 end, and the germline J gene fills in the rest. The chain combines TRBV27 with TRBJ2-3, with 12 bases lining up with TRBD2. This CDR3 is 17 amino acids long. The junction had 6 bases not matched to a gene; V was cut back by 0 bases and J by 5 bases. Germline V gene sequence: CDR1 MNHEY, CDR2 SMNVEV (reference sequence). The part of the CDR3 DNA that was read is TGTGCCAGCAGTTTATCCTCTAGCGGGGGGGCCGTAGATACG. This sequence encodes CASSLSSSGGAVDT. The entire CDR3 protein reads CASSLSSSGGAVDTQYF.

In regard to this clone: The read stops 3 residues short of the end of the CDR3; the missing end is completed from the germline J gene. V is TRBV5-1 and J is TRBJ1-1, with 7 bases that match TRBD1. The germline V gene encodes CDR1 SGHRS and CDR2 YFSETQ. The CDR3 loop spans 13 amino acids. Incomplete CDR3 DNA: TGCGCCAGCAGCTTGTCACAGGGGACCGAT. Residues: CASSLSQGTD. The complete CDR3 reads CASSLSQGTDAFF.

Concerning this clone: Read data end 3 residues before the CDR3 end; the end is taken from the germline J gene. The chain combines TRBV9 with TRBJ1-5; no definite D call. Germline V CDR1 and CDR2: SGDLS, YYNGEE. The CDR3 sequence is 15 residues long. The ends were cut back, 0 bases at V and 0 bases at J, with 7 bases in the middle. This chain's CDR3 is CASSVEGLSNQPQHF. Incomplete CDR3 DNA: TGTGCCAGCAGCGTAGAGGGCCTTAGCAATCAGCCC.

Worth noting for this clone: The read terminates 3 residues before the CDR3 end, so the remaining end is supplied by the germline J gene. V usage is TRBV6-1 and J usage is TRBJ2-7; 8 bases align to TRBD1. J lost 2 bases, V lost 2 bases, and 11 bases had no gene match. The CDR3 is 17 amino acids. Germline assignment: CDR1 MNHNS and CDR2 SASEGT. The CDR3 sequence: CASSEFAPIQGAYEQYF. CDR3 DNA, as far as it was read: TGTGCCAGCAGTGAATTTGCTCCCATACAGGGGGCCTACGAG.

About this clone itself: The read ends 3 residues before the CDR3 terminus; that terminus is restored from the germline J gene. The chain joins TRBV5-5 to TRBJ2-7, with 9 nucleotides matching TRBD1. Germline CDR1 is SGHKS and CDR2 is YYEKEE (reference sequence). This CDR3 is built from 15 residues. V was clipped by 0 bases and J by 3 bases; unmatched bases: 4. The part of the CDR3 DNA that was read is TGTGCCAGCAGCTTGGGGACAGGGGCCTTCTACGAG. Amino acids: CASSLGTGAFYE. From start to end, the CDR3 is CASSLGTGAFYEQYF. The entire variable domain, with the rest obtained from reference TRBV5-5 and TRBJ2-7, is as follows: DAGVTQSPTHLIKTRGQQVTLRCSPISGHKSVSWYQQVLGQGPQFIFQYYEKEERGRGNFPDRFSARQFPNYSSELNVNALLLGDSALYLCASSLGTGAFYEQYFGPGTRLTVT.

The CDR3 bases that were read are TGTGCCAGCAGTGAAGGGCAGGGGGCGTCTCAGCCC. Protein sequence: CASSEGQGASQP. The full-length CDR3 reads as CASSEGQGASQPQHF. The chain employs TRBV6-1 and TRBJ1-5, with 8 bases identical to TRBD1. Read coverage stops 3 residues before the CDR3 terminus; the germline J gene supplies the remainder. The germline CDR1 and CDR2 sequences are MNHNS and SASEGT. This CDR3 is 15 amino acids long. V lost 1 base, J lost 6 bases, and 5 bases stayed unmatched.

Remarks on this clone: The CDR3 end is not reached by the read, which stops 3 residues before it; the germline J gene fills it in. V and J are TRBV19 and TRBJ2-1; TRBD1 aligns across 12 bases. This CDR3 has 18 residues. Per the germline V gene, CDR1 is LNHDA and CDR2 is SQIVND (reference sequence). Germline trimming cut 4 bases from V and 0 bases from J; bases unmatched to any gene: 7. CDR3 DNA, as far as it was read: TGTGCCAGTAGTAGTGGGACAGGGGGCACCGTCTCCTACAATGAG. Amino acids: CASSSGTGGTVSYNE. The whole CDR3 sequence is CASSSGTGGTVSYNEQFF.

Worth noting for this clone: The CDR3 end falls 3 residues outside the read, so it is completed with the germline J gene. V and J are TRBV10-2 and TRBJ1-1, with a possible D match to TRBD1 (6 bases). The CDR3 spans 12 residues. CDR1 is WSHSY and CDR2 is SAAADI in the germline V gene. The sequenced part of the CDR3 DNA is TGCGCCAGCAGTGATAACGGGGGGCCA. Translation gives CASSDNGGP. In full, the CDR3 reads CASSDNGGPAFF.

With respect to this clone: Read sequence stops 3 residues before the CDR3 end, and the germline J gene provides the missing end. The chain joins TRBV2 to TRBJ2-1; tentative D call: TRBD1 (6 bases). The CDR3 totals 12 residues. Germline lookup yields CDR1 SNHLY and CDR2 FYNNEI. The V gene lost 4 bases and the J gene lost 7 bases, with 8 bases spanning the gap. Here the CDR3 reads CASSGTVNEQFF. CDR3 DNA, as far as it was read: TGTGCCAGCAGTGGGACAGTTAATGAG.

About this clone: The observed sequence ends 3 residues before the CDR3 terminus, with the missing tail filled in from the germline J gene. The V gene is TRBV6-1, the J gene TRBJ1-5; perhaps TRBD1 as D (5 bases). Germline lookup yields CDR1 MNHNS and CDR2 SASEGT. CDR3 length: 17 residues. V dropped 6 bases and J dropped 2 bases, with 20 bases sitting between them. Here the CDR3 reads CASSESGFGSGNQPQHF. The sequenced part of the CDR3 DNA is TGTGCCAGCAGCGAATCAGGGTTCGGTTCGGGCAATCAGCCC.

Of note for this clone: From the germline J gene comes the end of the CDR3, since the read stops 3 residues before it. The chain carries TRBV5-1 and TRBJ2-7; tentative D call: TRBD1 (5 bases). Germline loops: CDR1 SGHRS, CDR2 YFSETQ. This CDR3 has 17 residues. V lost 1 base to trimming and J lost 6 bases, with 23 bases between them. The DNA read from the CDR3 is TGCGCCAGCAGCTTGTCGTCCCAGGGCGCTTTGAGTGGCGAG. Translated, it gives CASSLSSQGALSGE. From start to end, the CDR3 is CASSLSSQGALSGEQYF.

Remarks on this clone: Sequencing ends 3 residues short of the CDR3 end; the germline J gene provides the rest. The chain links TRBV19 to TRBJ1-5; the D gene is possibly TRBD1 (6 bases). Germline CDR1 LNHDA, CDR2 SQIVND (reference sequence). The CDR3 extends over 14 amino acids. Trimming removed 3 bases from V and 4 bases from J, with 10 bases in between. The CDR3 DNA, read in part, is TGTGCCAGTAGTATTGACAGGTCAAATCAGCCC. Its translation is CASSIDRSNQP. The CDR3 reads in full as CASSIDRSNQPQHF.

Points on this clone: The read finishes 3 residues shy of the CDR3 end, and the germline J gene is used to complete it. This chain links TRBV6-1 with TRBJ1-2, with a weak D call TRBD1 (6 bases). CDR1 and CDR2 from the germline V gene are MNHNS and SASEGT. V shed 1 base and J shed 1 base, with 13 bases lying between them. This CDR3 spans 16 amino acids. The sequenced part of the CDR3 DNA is TGTGCCAGCAGTGAAGGTACAGGGATTCGTAACTATGGC. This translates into CASSEGTGIRNYG. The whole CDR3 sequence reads CASSEGTGIRNYGYTF.

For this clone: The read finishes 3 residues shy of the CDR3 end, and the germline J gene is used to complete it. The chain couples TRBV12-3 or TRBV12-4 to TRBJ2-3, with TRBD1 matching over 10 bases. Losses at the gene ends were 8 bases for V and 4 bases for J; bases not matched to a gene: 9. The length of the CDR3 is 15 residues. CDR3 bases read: TGTGCCAGCGGCGCCGGGACAGGGGTCGCAGATACG. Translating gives CASGAGTGVADT. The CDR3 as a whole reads CASGAGTGVADTQYF.

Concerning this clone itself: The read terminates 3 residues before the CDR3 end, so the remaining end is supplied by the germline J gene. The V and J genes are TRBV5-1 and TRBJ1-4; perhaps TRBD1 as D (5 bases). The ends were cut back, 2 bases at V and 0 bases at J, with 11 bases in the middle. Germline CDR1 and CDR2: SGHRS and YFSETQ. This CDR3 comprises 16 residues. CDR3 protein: CASSFVPGTTNEKLFF. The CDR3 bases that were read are TGCGCCAGCAGCTTCGTTCCAGGGACAACTAATGAAAAA.

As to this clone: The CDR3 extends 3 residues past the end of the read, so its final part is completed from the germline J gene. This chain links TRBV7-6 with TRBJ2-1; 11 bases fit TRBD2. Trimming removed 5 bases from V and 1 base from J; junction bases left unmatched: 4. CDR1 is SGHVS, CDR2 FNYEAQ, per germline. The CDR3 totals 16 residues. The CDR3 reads CASSETSGVSYNEQFF. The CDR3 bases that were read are TGTGCCAGCAGCGAGACTAGCGGGGTTTCCTACAATGAG.

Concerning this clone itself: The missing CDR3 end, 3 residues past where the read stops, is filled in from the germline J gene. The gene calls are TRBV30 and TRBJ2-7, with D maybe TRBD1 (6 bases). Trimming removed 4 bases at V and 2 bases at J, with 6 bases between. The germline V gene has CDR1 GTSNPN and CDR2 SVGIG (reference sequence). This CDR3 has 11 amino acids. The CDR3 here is CAWTGAYEQYF. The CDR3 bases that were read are TGTGCCTGGACAGGGGCCTACGAG.

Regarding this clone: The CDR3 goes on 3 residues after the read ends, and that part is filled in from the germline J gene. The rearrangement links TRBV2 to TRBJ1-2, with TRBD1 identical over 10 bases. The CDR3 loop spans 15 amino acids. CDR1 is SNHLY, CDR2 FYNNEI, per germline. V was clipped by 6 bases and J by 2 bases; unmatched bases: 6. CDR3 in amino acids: CASSGGQGKNYGYTF. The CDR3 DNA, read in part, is TGTGCCAGCAGCGGGGGACAGGGGAAGAACTATGGC.

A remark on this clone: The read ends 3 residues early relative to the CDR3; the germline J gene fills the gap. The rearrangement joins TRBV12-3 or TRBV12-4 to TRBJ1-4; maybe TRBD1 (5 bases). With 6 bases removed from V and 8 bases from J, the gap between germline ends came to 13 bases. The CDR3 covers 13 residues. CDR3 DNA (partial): TGTGCCAGCAGCCACGACAGCGAAGAAAAA. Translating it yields CASSHDSEEK. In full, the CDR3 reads CASSHDSEEKLFF.

Partial CDR3 DNA: TGCAGTGCTAGAGAGGGGGCGTATGGC. It encodes CSAREGAYG. The full CDR3 reads CSAREGAYGYTF. The chain has TRBV20-1 and TRBJ1-2, with D tentatively TRBD1 (6 bases). Read coverage stops 3 residues before the CDR3 terminus; the germline J gene supplies the remainder. Germline CDR1 reads DFQATT; CDR2 reads SNEGSKA (reference sequence). V gave up 0 bases and J gave up 5 bases, with 7 bases separating them. The CDR3 is made up of 12 amino acids.

Here the CDR3 reads CASSFSGDDYEQYF. The sequenced part of the CDR3 DNA is TGCGCCAGCAGCTTCAGCGGGGACGACTACGAG. J is TRBJ2-7 and V is TRBV5-1; TRBD2 matches 7 bases. The DNA ends 3 residues before the CDR3 does, and the rest of the CDR3 is filled in from the germline J gene. The CDR3 sequence is 14 residues long. Germline CDR1 SGHRS, CDR2 YFSETQ. Trimming at V came to 2 bases and at J to 3 bases, leaving 5 bases not matched to a gene.

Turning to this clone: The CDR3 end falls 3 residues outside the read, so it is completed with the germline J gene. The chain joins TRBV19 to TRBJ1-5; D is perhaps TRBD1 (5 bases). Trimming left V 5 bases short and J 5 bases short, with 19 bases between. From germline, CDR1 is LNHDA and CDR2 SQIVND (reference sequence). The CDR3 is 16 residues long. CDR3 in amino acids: CASSPGGGIRDQPQHF. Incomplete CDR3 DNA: TGTGCCAGTAGTCCCGGGGGGGGTATTCGTGATCAGCCC.

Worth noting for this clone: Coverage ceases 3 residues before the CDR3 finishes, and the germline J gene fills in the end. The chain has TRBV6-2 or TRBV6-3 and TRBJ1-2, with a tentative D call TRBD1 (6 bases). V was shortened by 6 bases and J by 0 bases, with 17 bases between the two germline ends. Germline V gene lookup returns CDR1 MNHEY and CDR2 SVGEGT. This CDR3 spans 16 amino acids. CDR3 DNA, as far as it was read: TGTGCCAGCAGAGGACCCGGGACACAATCTAACTATGGC. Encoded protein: CASRGPGTQSNYG. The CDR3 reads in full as CASRGPGTQSNYGYTF.

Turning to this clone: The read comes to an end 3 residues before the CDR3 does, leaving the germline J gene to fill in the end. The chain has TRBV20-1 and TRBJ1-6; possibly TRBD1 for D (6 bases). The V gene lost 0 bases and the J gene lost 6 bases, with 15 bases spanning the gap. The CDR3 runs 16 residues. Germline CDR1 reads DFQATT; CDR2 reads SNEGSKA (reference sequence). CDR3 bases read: TGCAGTGCTAGAGATGAGCAGGGGTTGAGTAATTCACCC. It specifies CSARDEQGLSNSP. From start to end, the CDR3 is CSARDEQGLSNSPLHF.

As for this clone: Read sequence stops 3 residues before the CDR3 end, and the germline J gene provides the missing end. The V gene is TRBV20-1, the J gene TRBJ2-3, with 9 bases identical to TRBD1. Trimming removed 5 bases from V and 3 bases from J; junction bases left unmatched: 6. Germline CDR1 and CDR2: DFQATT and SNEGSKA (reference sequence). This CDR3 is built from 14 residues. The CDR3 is CSAGGQGGTDTQYF. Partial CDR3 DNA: TGCAGTGCTGGGGGACAGGGAGGAACAGATACG.

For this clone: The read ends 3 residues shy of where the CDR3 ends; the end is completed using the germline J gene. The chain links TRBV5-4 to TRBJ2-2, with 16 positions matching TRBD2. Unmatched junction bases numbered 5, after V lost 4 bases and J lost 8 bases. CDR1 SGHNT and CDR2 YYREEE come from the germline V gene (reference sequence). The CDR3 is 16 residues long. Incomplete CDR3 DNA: TGTGCCAGCAGCGGGGGACTAGCGGGGGGGAATGGGGAG. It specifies CASSGGLAGGNGE. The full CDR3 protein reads CASSGGLAGGNGELFF. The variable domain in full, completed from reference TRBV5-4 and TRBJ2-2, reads ETGVTQSPTHLIKTRGQQVTLRCSSQSGHNTVSWYQQALGQGPQFIFQYYREEENGRGNFPPRFSGLQFPNYSSELNVNALELDDSALYLCASSGGLAGGNGELFFGEGSRLTVL.

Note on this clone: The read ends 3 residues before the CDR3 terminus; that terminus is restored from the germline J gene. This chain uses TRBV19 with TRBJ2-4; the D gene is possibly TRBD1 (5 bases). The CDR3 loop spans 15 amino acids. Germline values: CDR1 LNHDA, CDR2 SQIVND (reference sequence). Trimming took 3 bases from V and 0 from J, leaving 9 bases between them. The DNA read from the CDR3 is TGTGCCAGTAGTATCGCCAGGGTAGCCAAAAACATT. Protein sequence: CASSIARVAKNI. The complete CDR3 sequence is CASSIARVAKNIQYF.

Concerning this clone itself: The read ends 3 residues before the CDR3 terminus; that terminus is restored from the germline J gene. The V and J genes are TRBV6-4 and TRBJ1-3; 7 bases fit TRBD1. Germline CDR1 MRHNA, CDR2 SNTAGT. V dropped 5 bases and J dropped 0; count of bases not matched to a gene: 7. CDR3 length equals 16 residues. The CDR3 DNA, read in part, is TGTGCCAGCAGTCCCACAGGGGCCTCCTCTGGAAACACC. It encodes CASSPTGASSGNT. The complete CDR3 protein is CASSPTGASSGNTIYF.